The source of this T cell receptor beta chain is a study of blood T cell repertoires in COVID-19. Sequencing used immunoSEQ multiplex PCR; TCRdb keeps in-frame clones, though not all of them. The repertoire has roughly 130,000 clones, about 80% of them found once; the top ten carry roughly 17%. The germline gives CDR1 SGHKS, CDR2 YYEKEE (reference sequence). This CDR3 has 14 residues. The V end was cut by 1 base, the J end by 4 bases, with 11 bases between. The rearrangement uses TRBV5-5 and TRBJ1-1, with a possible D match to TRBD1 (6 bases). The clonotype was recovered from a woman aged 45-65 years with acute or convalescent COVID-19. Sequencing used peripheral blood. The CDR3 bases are TGTGCCAGCAGCTTGCAGGGGAGGGGCACTGAAGCTTTCTTT. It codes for CASSLQGRGTEAFF.